The following is a T cell receptor beta chain sequence with its context. This clonotype was counted between two and nine times. Its antigen remains unidentified. No much larger clone exists at a distance of one base, and base qualities are not known. Receptors were amplified or captured by 5' RACE. Sequencing was carried out with an Illumina HiSeq 2500. The second PCR ran for roughly 7 to 11 cycles and used a J-beta primer mix along with a sample-barcoded 5' primer. A unique molecular identifier was introduced onto each TCR beta cDNA molecule by a template-switch 5' adaptor carrying 12 random nucleotides. At least 3 million CDR3-containing paired-end reads were obtained from each sample. First-strand cDNA synthesis was performed from all RNA using the Mint cDNA synthesis kit, with priming by a TRBC-specific oligonucleotide. Following uracil-DNA glycosylase treatment, a first 18-cycle PCR with universal primers M1SS and BC2_uni_R was performed on all cDNA. Processing in the source paper ran as follows. Each sample was normalized by randomly selecting 1 million high-quality reads, each carrying a distinct molecular identifier. Reads sharing molecular identifiers were discarded rather than binned into consensus sequences. CDR3 identification, clonotype clustering and error correction used MiTCR with a Q25 quality threshold and the strictest error-elimination algorithm. A nonparametric unseen species model with Euler transformation was used to estimate a lower bound on total TCR beta diversity. Using fastp trimming at Q25 and MiXCR clonotype assembly, TCRdb reanalyzed the public sequencing data and kept in-frame beta chains. Every CDR3 protein is listed once, alongside the most common genes and DNA of its rows. The V and J calls and clone size come from TCRdb's table, not from the authors' own analysis. This sample comprises about 1 million distinct CDR3 sequences, 35% to 55% of them detected only once. The ten biggest clones cover about 19% of the sample.

The source of the sample is a study of blood T cells in healthy people across ages (dated by TCRdb to the mid-2010s). Regarding the complete study: In model experiments, template switching captured roughly one uniquely barcoded TCR beta cDNA molecule for every two T cells. To avoid experimental bias, donors of different ages were randomly spread across the sequencing lanes. Four age groups were formed from the donors: young (average 16 years), middle-aged (approximately 41), aged (62) and long-lived (more than 75). Age-related changes in TCR beta repertoire diversity were measured in the study by deep sequencing normalized with unique cDNA molecular identifiers. The study analyzed two additional independent replicas of 1 million unique cDNA reads from the same blood draw for two donors, one aged 18 to 30 and one aged 80 or older.

From a lookup of the germline V gene, CDR1 and CDR2 are MDHEN and SYDVKM. Inclusive of the bounding cysteine and phenylalanine, the CDR3 is 15 residues long. Left in the record is the CDR3 DNA by itself, 45 bases read in frame from the first base. Relative to germline, V is missing 7 bases and J is missing 2 bases, with 6 bases of the junction outside any gene match. The full study reports these points: A strong correlation was found between observed TCR beta diversity and the percentage of naive T cells measured by flow cytometry. Conclusive comparison of naive and antigen-experienced compartments was prevented by the profiling of bulk unsorted PBMCs. Estimates of total diversity from one million sequenced T cells were regarded as lower bounds and underestimates. Compared with the aged group, the long-lived group had more naive CD4+ T cells, fewer expanded clones and increased TCR diversity, a pattern suggesting age selection. Donor CMV infection status was unknown, potentially confounding age-related changes in expanded clonotypes. As age increased, observed TCR beta diversity per million T cells dropped in a roughly linear way, and a significant reduction was already evident by age roughly 36.

The roughly 42 donors, aged roughly 6 to 95 years, were systemically healthy Caucasian individuals from Russia. Around 9.9 milliliters of peripheral blood were collected from each donor into EDTA-treated Vacutainer tubes. Ficoll-Paque density-gradient centrifugation was used to isolate PBMCs, with at least 7 million per sample. Total RNA was extracted from PBMCs with Trizol reagent, with at least 6 micrograms obtained per sample. For every donor, flow cytometry on a PBMC aliquot measured the percentage of naive CD45RAhigh/CD27high T cells. This receptor was taken from a woman aged 55-70 years in good health. The sequence links TRBV28 to TRBJ2-3, with 10 middle bases fitting TRBD1. The sequenced material came from blood. The CDR3 protein is CASTPDRGSTDTQYF. The DNA sequence is as follows: TGTGCCAGCACTCCGGACAGGGGGTCCACAGATACGCAGTATTTT.